These 5 T cell receptor beta chains were all obtained from the same sample, sequenced in a study of Ad26.COV2.S vaccination and SARS-CoV-2 variants. Profiled with immunoSEQ multiplex PCR; TCRdb holds only in-frame clones, not every one. The sample has about 350,000 clones, roughly 84% seen once; the top ten hold roughly 3.3%. Treatment of the sample: some 20 received Ad26.COV2.S at low or high dose, single or two shots; about 5 received placebo; per-sample allocation not given. Sample collection was performed on day 63 after the first vaccine or placebo injection. The specimen comprised peripheral blood, sampled in a trial of Ad26.COV2.S vaccine versus placebo. All receptors come from a person between 18 and 59 years old who received the Ad26.COV2.S COVID-19 vaccine or a placebo.

The chain carries TRBV7-2 and TRBJ2-4, with a tentative D call TRBD2 (6 bases). This CDR3 comprises 17 residues. The ends were cut back, 0 bases at V and 0 bases at J, with 12 bases in the middle. Germline values: CDR1 SGHTA, CDR2 FQGNSA. The CDR3 protein is CASSLAAGILAKNIQYF. The CDR3 region has the DNA TGTGCCAGCAGCTTAGCGGCGGGGATACTAGCCAAAAACATTCAGTACTTC. Full variable domain (remainder filled in from reference TRBV7-2 and TRBJ2-4): GAGVSQSPSNKVTEKGKDVELRCDPISGHTALYWYRQSLGQGLEFLIYFQGNSAPDKSGLPSDRFSAERTGGSVSTLTIQRTQQEDSAVYLCASSLAAGILAKNIQYFGAGTRLSVL.

J is TRBJ2-7 and V is TRBV2; D is unresolved. Germline lookup yields CDR1 SNHLY and CDR2 FYNNEI. V lost 7 bases, J lost 2 bases, and 12 bases lay in between. This CDR3 spans 13 amino acids. This chain's CDR3 is CASILGEAYEQYF. CDR3 DNA sequence: TGTGCCAGCATATTGGGTGAAGCCTACGAGCAGTACTTC. Full variable domain (missing parts from reference TRBV2 and TRBJ2-7): EPEVTQTPSHQVTQMGQEVILRCVPISNHLYFYWYRQILGQKVEFLVSFYNNEISEKSEIFDDQFSVERPDGSNFTLKIRSTKLEDSAMYFCASILGEAYEQYFGPGTRLTVT.

The J gene is TRBJ1-6, the V gene TRBV5-8; 7 nucleotides match TRBD1. Unmatched junction bases numbered 5, after V lost 3 bases and J lost 2 bases. The CDR3 sequence is 16 residues long. Germline lookup yields CDR1 SGHTS and CDR2 YDEGEE. The CDR3 DNA reads TGTGCCAGCAGCTACAGGGGTGGAACCTATAATTCACCCCTCCACTTT. It specifies CASSYRGGTYNSPLHF.

The rearrangement links TRBV6-5 to TRBJ2-1, with 10 nucleotides matching TRBD2. Trimming at V came to 5 bases and at J to 6 bases, leaving 7 bases not matched to a gene. The CDR3 extends over 15 amino acids. Per germline, CDR1 MNHEY and CDR2 SVGAGI. The CDR3 loop is CASSRLAGTPNEQFF. CDR3 nucleotide sequence: TGTGCCAGCAGTCGACTAGCGGGTACACCCAATGAGCAGTTCTTC.

This chain joins TRBV11-2 and TRBJ2-5; D may match TRBD1 or TRBD2 (7 bases each). The germline gives CDR1 SGHAT, CDR2 FQNNGV. The CDR3 contains 14 residues. V lost 11 bases and J 4 bases, leaving 20 bases between the germline ends. CDR3 nucleotides: TGTGCCTGGGCTGGGGGAGGGGGCCGAGAGACCCAGTACTTC. Translation: CAWAGGGGRETQYF.